The T cell receptor beta chain under discussion was sequenced for a study of blood T cells in healthy people across ages. With a J-beta primer mix and a sample-barcoded 5' primer, a second PCR ran about 7 to 12 cycles. TCRdb reprocessed the 5' RACE reads with MiXCR, giving one entry per CDR3 protein. This sample carries 1.5 million or so distinct CDR3 sequences, roughly 40% of them seen once, and the ten largest clones take under 8%. Sample donors were healthy Caucasian individuals that came from Russia, aged 6 to 90. The germline CDR1 and CDR2 sequences are MNHNY and SVGAGI (reference sequence). Trimming pared 6 bases from V and 7 bases from J, leaving 15 bases between. The CDR3 loop spans 14 amino acids.

The TCR sequence derives from a woman aged 18 to 35 in good health. The chain is built from TRBV6-6 and TRBJ1-4; TRBD1 might be the D (5 bases). The sequenced sample was blood. CDR3 nucleotides: TGTGCCAGCAGGAGGGACGGTACAGGTGAAAAACTGTTTTTT. Translating it yields CASRRDGTGEKLFF.